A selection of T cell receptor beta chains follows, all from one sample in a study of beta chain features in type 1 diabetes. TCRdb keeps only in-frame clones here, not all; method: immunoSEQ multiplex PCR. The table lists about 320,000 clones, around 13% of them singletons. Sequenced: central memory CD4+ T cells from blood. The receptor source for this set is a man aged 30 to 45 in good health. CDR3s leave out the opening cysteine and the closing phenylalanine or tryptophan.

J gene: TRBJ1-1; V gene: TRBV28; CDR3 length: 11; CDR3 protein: ASTREGEVRAF
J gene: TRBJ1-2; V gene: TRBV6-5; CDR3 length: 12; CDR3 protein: ASSKTGTSYGYT
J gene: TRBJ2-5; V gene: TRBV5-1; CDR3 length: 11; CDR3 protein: ASSWRMGETQY
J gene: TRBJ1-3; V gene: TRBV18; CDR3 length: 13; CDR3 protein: ASSPTGTSGNTIY
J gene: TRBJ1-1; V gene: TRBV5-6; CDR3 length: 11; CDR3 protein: ASSLGPNTEAF
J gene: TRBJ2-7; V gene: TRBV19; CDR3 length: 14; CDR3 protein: ASSRRNRGYSYEQY
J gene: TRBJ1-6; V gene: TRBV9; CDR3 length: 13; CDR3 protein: ASSVGTVGGSPLH
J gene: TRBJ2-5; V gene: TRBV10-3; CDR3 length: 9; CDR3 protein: ASRQLETQY
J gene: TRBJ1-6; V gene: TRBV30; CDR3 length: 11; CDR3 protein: AWIGDQNSPLH
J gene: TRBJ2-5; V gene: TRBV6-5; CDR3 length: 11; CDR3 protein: AVFGGAGETQY
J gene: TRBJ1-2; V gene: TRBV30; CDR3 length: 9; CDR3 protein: AWSAGSGYT
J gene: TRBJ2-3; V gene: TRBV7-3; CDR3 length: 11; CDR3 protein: ASSSLALDTQY
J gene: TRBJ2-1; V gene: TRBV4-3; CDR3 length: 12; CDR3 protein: ASSQVTGLNEQF
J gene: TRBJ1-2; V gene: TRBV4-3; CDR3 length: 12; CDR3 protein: ASSQDPRVQGYT
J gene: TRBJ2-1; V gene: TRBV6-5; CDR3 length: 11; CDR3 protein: ASEGLAGVEQF
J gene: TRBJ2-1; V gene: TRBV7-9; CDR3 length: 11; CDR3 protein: ASADNSGNEQF
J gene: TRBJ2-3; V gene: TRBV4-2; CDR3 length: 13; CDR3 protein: ASSQVREVTDTQY
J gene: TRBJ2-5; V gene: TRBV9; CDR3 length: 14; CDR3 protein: ASSSGTSRSQETQY
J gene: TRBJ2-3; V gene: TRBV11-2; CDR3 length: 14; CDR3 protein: ASSPGVAGFTDTQY
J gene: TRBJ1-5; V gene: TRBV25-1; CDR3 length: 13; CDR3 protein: ASSGGEQGHQPQH
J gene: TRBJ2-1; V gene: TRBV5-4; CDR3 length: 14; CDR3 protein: ASSPASGGPYNEQF
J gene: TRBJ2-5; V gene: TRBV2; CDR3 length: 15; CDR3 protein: ASRGLLGLAVQETQY
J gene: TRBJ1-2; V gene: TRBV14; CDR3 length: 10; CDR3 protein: ASSPANYGYT
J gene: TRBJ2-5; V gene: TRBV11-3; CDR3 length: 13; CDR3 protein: ASSLDSGVEETQY
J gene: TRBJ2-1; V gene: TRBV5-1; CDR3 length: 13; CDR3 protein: ASSFDQRGGYEQF
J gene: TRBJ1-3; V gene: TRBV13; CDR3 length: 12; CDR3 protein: ASRSREPGNTIY
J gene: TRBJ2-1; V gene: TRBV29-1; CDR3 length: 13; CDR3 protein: SVSPRGTSVDEQF
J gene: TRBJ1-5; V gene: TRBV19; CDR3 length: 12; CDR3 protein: ASQGQGGNQPQH
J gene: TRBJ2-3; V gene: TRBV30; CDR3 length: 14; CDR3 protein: AWTLTWGGSTDTQY
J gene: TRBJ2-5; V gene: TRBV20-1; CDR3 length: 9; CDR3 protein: SALDRETQY
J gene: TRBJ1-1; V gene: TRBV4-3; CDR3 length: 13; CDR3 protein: ASSQDVTASEVAF
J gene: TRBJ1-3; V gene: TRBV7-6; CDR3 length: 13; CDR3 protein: ASSPHDGSGNTIY
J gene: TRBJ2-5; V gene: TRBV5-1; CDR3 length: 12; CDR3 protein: ASSKATGWETQY
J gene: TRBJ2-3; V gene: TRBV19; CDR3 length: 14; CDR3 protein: ASSILAGATTDTQY
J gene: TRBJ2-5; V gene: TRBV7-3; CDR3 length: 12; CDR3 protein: ASSPVGRGETQY
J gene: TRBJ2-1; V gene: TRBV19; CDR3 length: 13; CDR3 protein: ASSPNLSGKLEQF
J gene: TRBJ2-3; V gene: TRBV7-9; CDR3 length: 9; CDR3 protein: ASSQSDTQY
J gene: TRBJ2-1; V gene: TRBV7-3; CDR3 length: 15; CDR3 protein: ASSLTNRGRRGGEQF
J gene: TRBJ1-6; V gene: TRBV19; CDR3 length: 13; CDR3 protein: ASSGSRGRNSPLH
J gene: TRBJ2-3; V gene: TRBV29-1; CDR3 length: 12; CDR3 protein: SAIGGGSTDTQY
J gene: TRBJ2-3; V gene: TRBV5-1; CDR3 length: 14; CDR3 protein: ASSLTTGVGQDTQY
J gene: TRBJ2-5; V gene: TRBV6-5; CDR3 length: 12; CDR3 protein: ASRADLSRETQY
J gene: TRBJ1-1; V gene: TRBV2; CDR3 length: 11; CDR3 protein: ASREQGNTEAF
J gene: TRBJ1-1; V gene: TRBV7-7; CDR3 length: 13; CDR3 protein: ASRDREAWNTEAF
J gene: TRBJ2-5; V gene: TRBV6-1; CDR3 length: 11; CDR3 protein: ASSLGALGAQY
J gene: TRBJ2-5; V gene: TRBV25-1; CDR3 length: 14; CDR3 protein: ASSELGGVEGETQY